This T cell receptor (beta chain) originates from a study of blood T cell repertoires in COVID-19. Study details: Donors in the United States, Italy and Spain gave samples during acute or convalescent COVID-19. T cells, B-cell-depleted T cells, or PBMCs provided the cDNA or gDNA that served as material.

The protocol was immunoSEQ multiplex PCR, while the TCRdb copy is restricted to in-frame clones and leaves out a portion. The data show 100,000 to 110,000 clones, approximately 80% seen once. Trimming stripped 5 bases from V and 4 bases from J, with 17 bases between. Germline-derived CDR1 and CDR2 are LNHDA and SQIVND (reference sequence). The CDR3 covers 15 residues. The sequence came from a woman in her 70s with acute or convalescent COVID-19. The specimen sequenced was peripheral blood. The genes are TRBV19 and TRBJ1-1; no clear D. The CDR3 spells CASSSLTSSGTEAFF. As DNA, the CDR3 is TGTGCCAGTAGTTCCTTGACTTCAAGTGGCACTGAAGCTTTCTTT.